This T cell receptor (beta chain) was profiled in a study of T cell changes during pregnancy in multiple sclerosis. The CDR3 length is 12 residues. Trimming stripped 2 bases from V and 4 bases from J, with 5 bases between. Germline CDR1 reads MGHRA; CDR2 reads YSYEKL. Sequencing was performed with immunoSEQ multiplex PCR; in TCRdb, only in-frame clones are kept and a portion is missing. The repertoire includes about 76,000 clones, roughly 90% of them detected once, and 3% to 4% sits in the top ten. Material: peripheral blood, obtained after pregnancy. The chain uses TRBV4-1 and TRBJ1-2; D is undetermined. The source is a female donor in good health, enrolled as a control in a pregnancy study. CDR3 nucleotides: TGCGCCAGCAGCCAACGGGGCTATGGCTACACCTTC. Amino acids: CASSQRGYGYTF.